This TCR beta chain was identified in a study of CD8 T cells in ankylosing spondylitis. This clonotype was picked up a small number of times. Its cognate antigen is unknown. Study-wide results and caveats: Earlier authors reported some of these motif variants in reactive arthritis synovial fluid and blood. The clones that were linked to disease were reported to be significantly enriched in matched synovial fluid samples from ankylosing spondylitis patients. Ankylosing spondylitis blood seemed to carry a telltale TCR beta motif made of under 10 highly homologous variants. Relatively rare in peripheral blood, disease-linked clones were also CD8+.

As the method for making TCR beta libraries, quantitative 5'-RACE with molecular barcodes was used. TCRdb itself ran the 5' RACE reads through MiXCR, one entry per CDR3 protein. In the table there are 450,000 to 550,000 distinct CDR3 sequences, about 5.2% of which are singletons. The V gene lost 9 bases and the J gene lost 6 bases, with 14 bases spanning the gap. Germline-derived CDR1 and CDR2 are SEHNR and FQNEAQ (reference sequence). There are 13 residues in the CDR3. This receptor was obtained from a male donor with ankylosing spondylitis. The sample taken for sequencing was blood, either unsorted or a sorted T cell fraction (not recorded which). The rearrangement uses TRBV7-9 and TRBJ2-2; unclear D gene. CDR3 amino acids: CARGTTGAGELFF. The CDR3 bases are TGTGCCAGGGGCACCACCGGAGCCGGGGAGCTGTTTTTT.